This T cell receptor (beta chain) was retrieved from a study of cytomegalovirus exposure and HLA in healthy donors. Study results and limitations: It was taken for granted in presence/absence analyses that sequencing depth across donors was roughly uniform. Associated with HLA alleles at 0.05 false discovery rate in a later analysis were over 15,000 TCR beta sequences.

Per the germline V gene, CDR1 is MNHNS and CDR2 is SASEGT. The CDR3 consists of 16 residues. V was clipped by 4 bases and J by 4 bases; unmatched bases: 9. Each donor was healthy, and each was a bone marrow donor. As regards this clone: Its antigen is as yet unknown.

Primers: 60 Vbeta forward and 13 Jbeta reverse. Libraries were prepared by immunoSEQ multiplex PCR; TCRdb keeps only in-frame clonotypes and omits some of them. The sample yields about 190,000 clones, roughly 81% seen once. This TCR came from a woman between 25 and 40 years old in good health and CMV-seropositive. V and J are TRBV6-1 and TRBJ2-1; 8 nucleotides agree with TRBD2. The sequenced material came from PBMCs. The CDR3 nucleotides are TGTGCCAGCAGTGGTACTAGCGGTCATTTTTACAATGAGCAGTTCTTC. As protein: CASSGTSGHFYNEQFF.